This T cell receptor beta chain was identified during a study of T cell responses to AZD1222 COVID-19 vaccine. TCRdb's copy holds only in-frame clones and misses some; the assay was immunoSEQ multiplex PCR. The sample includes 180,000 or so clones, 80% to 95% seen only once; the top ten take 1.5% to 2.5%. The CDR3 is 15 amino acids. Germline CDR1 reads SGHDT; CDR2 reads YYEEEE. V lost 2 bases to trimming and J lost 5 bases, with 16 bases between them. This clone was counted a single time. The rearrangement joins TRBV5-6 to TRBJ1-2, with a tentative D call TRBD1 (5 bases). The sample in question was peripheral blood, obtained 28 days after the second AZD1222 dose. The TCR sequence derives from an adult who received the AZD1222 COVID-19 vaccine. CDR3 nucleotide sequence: TGTGCCAGCAGCTTCTGGGGGTCGCAACAATATGGCTACACCTTC. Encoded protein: CASSFWGSQQYGYTF.